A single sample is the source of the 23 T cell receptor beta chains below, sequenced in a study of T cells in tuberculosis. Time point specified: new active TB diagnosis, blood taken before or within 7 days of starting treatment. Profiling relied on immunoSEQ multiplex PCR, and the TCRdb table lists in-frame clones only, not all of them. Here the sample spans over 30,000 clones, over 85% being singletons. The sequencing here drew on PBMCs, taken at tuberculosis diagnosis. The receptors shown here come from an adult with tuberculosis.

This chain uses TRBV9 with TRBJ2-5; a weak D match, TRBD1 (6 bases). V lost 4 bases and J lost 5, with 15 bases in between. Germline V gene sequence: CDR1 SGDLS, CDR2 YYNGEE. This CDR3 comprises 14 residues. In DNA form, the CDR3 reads TGTGCCAGCAGCCAGAAGTACAGGGATGAGACCCAGTACTTC. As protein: CASSQKYRDETQYF.

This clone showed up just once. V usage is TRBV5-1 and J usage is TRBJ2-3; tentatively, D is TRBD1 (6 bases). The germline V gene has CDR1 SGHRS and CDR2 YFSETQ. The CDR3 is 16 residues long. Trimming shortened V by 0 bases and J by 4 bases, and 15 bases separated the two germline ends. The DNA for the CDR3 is TGCGCCAGCAGCTTGGGAGGGGGAGTTTCAGCAGATACGCAGTATTTT. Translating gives CASSLGGGVSADTQYF.

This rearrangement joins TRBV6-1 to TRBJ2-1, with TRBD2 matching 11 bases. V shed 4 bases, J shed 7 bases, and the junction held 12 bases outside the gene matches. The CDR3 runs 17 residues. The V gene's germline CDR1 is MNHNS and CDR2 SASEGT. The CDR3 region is CASSGTSGGLILNEQFF. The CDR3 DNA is TGTGCCAGCAGTGGTACTAGCGGGGGCCTCATTCTGAATGAGCAGTTCTTC.

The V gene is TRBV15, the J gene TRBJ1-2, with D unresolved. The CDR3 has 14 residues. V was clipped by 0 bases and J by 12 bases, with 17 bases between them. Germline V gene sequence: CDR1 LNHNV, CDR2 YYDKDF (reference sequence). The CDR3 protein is CATSRDISGSGHTF. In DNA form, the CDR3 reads TGTGCCACCAGCAGAGACATTTCGGGGTCCGGCCACACCTTC.

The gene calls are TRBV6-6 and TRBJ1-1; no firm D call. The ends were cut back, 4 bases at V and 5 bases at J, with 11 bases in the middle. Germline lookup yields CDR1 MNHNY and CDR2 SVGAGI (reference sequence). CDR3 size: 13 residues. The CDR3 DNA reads TGTGCCAGCAGTTCCCCTACGGAGACTGAAGCTTTCTTT. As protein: CASSSPTETEAFF.

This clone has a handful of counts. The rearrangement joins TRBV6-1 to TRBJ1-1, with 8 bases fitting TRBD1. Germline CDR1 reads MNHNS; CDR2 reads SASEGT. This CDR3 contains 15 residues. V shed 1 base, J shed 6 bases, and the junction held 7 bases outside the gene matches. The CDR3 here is CASSEGAGGGSEAFF. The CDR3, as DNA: TGTGCCAGCAGTGAAGGAGCAGGGGGCGGCTCTGAAGCTTTCTTT.

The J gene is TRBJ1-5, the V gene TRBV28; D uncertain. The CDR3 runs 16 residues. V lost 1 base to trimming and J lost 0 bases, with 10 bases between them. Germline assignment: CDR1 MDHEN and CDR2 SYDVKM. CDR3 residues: CASSLFQDYSNQPQHF. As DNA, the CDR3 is TGTGCCAGCAGTTTATTCCAGGACTATAGCAATCAGCCCCAGCATTTT.

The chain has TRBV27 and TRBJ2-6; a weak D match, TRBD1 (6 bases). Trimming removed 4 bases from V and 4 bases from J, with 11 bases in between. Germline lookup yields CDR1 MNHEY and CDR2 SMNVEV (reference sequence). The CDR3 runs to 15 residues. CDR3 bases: TGTGCCAGCAGTTCAACAGGGTCAGGGGCCAACGTCCTGACTTTC. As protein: CASSSTGSGANVLTF.

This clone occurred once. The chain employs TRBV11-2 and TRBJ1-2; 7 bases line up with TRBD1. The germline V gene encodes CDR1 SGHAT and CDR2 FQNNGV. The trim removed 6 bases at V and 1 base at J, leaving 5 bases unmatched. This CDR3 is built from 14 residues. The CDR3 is CASSWTGGNYGYTF. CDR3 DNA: TGTGCCAGCAGTTGGACAGGTGGTAACTATGGCTACACCTTC. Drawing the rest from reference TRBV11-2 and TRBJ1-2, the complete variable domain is EAGVAQSPRYKIIEKRQSVAFWCNPISGHATLYWYQQILGQGPKLLIQFQNNGVVDDSQLPKDRFSAERLKGVDSTLKIQPAKLEDSAVYLCASSWTGGNYGYTFGSGTRLTVV.

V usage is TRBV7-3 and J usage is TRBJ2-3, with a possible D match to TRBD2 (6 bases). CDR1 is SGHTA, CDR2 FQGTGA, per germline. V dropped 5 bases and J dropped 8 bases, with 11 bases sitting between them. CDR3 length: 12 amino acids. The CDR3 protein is CASSPLGGTQYF. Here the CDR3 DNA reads TGTGCCAGCAGCCCACTGGGAGGTACGCAGTATTTT.

CDR3 nucleotide sequence: TGTGCCTCCTGCCCCACAGGGCCCTCCTACAATGAGCAGTTCTTC. Translation gives CASCPTGPSYNEQFF. The chain couples TRBV27 to TRBJ2-1; possibly TRBD1 for D (6 bases). Trimming cost V 11 bases and J 0 bases, with 17 bases left between them. Germline lookup yields CDR1 MNHEY and CDR2 SMNVEV (reference sequence). The CDR3 spans 15 residues.

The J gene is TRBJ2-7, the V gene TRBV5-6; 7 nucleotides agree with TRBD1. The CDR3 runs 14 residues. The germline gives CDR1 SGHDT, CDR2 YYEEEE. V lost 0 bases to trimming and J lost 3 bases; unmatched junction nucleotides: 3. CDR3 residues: CASSLGQGHYEQYF. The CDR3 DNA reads TGTGCCAGCAGCTTGGGACAGGGACACTACGAGCAGTACTTC.

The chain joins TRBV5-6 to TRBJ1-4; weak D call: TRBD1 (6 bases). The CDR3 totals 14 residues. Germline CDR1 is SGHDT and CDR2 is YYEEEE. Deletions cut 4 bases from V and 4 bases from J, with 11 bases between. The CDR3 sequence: CASSLQGGNEKLFF. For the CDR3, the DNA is TGTGCCAGCAGCCTACAGGGTGGTAATGAAAAACTGTTTTTT.

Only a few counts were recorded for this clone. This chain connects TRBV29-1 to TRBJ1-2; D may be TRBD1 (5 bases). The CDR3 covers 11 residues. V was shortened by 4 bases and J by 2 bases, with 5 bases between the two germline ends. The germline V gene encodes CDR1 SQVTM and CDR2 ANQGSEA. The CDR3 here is CSVGQNYGYTF. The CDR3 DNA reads TGCAGCGTTGGACAGAACTATGGCTACACCTTC.

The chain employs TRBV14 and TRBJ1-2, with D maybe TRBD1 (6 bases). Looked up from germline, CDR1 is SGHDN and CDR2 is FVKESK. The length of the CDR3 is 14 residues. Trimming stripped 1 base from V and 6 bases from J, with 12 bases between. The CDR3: CASSQAREGDGYTF. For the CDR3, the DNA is TGTGCCAGCAGCCAAGCCAGGGAGGGGGATGGCTACACCTTC.

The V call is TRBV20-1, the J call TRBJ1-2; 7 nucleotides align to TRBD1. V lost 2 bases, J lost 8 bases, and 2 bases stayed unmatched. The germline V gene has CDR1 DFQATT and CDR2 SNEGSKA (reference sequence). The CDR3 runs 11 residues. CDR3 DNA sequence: TGCAGTGCTAGACAGGGGGGCGGCTACACCTTC. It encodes CSARQGGGYTF.

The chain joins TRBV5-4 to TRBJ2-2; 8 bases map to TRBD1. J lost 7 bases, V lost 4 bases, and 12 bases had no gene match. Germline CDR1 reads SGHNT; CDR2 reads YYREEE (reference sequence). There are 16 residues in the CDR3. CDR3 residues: CASSRWAGGMGGELFF. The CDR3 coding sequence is TGTGCCAGCAGCCGGTGGGCAGGGGGCATGGGCGGGGAGCTGTTTTTT.

In nucleotides, the CDR3 is TGTGCCAGTAGTCCTCGGGCAGGGGGCGATCTGTATGGCTACACCTTC. It is translated as CASSPRAGGDLYGYTF. This chain links TRBV19 with TRBJ1-2; 8 bases agree with TRBD1. Germline lookup yields CDR1 LNHDA and CDR2 SQIVND (reference sequence). Trimming removed 5 bases from V and 5 bases from J; junction bases left unmatched: 13. This CDR3 comprises 16 residues.

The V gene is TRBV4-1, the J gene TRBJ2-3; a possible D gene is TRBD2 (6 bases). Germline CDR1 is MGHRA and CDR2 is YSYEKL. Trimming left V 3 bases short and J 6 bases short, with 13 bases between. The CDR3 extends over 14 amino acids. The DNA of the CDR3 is TGCGCCAGCAGCCAGAGCCCGGGACTCGATACGCAGTATTTT. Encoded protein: CASSQSPGLDTQYF.

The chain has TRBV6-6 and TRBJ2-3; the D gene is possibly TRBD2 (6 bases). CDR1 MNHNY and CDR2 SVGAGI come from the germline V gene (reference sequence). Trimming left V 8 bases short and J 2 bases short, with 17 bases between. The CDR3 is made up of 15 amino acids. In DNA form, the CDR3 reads TGTGCCAGCTACCAACCCCGGACTAACACAGATACGCAGTATTTT. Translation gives CASYQPRTNTDTQYF.

CDR3 bases: TGCGCCAGCAGCTTGTTATTAAGCACAGATACGCAGTATTTT. Protein sequence: CASSLLLSTDTQYF. The V gene is TRBV5-1, the J gene TRBJ2-3; no firm D call. Germline CDR1 and CDR2: SGHRS and YFSETQ. The CDR3 is 14 amino acids. V gave up 1 base and J gave up 0 bases, with 6 bases separating them. Filled out from reference TRBV5-1 and TRBJ2-3, the complete variable domain reads KAGVTQTPRYLIKTRGQQVTLSCSPISGHRSVSWYQQTPGQGLQFLFEYFSETQRNKGNFPGRFSGRQFSNSRSEMNVSTLELGDSALYLCASSLLLSTDTQYFGPGTRLTVL.

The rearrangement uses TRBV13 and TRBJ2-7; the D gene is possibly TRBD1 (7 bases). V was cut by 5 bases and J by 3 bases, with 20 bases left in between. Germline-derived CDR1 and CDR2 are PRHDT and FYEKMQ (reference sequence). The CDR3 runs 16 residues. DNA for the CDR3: TGTGCCAGCAGCCACTCAGGGGGGAGCTTGGGCTACGAGCAGTACTTC. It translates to CASSHSGGSLGYEQYF. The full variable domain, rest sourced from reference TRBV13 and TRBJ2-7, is AAGVIQSPRHLIKEKRETATLKCYPIPRHDTVYWYQQGPGQDPQFLISFYEKMQSDKGSIPDRFSAQQFSDYHSELNMSSLELGDSALYFCASSHSGGSLGYEQYFGPGTRLTVT.

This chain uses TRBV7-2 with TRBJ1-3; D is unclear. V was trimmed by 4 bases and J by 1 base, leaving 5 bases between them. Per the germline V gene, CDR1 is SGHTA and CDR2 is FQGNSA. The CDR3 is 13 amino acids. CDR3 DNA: TGTGCCAGCAGCTACGGGTCTGGAAACACCATATATTTT. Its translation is CASSYGSGNTIYF.